The T cell receptor (delta chain) under discussion was sequenced for a study of gamma-delta chains in newborns, infants, children. Study-level background: Microbial exposure reportedly drives polyclonal innate γδ T cell expansion after birth.

There are 13 residues in the CDR3. V dropped 7 bases and J dropped 0 bases, with 3 bases sitting between them. CDR1 and CDR2 (germline): GEAIGNYY, EKD. This clone was seen a few times. A read error is the likely source, as a far larger clone sits one nucleotide away. Other DNA sequences within the sample encode an identical CDR3. TCRdb repeated clone calling on the reads with CATT. The data contain 5,800 or so delta-chain clones, about 0.4% of them singletons. This chain connects TRDV2 to TRDJ3; unclear D gene. The clonotype comes from a child who was a newborn, infant or young child, either healthy, febrile or measles-vaccinated (not recorded which). Sequenced material: blood. The CDR3 coding sequence is TGTGCCTGCGACTCCTGGGACACCCGACAGATGTTTTTC. This gives the protein CACDSWDTRQMFF.